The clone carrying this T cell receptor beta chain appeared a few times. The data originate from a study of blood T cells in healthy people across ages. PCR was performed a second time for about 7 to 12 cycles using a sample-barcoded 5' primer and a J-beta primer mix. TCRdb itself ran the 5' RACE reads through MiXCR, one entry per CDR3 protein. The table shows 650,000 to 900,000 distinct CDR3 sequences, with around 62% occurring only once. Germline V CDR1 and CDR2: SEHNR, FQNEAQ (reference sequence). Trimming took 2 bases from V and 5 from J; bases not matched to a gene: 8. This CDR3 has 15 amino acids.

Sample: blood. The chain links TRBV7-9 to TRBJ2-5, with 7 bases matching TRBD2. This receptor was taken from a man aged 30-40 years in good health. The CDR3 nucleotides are TGTGCCAGCAGCTTATCTATGCGGGGGATGGAGACCCAGTACTTC. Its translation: CASSLSMRGMETQYF.